This T cell receptor (beta chain) was sequenced for a study of shared clonotypes between healthy human individuals. Study-wide results and limits: The study sampled only blood, and tissue repertoires likely differ. Around 4.7% of naive CD4 clonotypes were shared across four donors.

The method was immunoSEQ multiplex PCR; TCRdb's version includes in-frame clones alone and lacks a portion of them. The profile covers roughly 520,000 clones, with around 95% appearing a single time and about 0.06% taken by the ten largest. Note on this clone: What it recognizes is unknown.

It was into CD45RA+ naive and CD45RA-negative memory subsets that the CD4+ cells were split. Sequenced: naive CD4+ T cells sorted from blood. The subset is: CD45RA+ positively selected. The source is a young woman in good health.

CDR3 amino acids: CASSKLAGGTDTQYF. The CDR3 nucleotides are TGTGCCAGCAGCAAACTAGCGGGAGGCACAGATACGCAGTATTTT. The chain is built from TRBV14 and TRBJ2-3; 11 nucleotides agree with TRBD2. CDR1 SGHDN and CDR2 FVKESK come from the germline V gene. V was pared by 5 bases and J by 1 base, with 2 bases of the junction left unmatched. The CDR3 length is 15 residues.